The entry that follows covers one T cell receptor beta chain sequence. The data were obtained in a study of T cell changes during pregnancy in multiple sclerosis. Only in-frame clones appear in the TCRdb table, and some are missing; sequencing was by immunoSEQ multiplex PCR. The sample yields some 45,000 clones, roughly 87% seen once. The length of the CDR3 is 14 residues. Germline V lookup: CDR1 SGHRS, CDR2 YFSETQ. Trimming stripped 6 bases from V and 6 bases from J, with 18 bases between. The genes are TRBV5-1 and TRBJ1-2; possibly TRBD1 for D (5 bases). This sample comprised CD4+ T cells from peripheral blood mononuclear cells, obtained after pregnancy. This receptor was taken from a female donor with multiple sclerosis, enrolled in a pregnancy study. Here the CDR3 reads CASTGQGTENGYTF. The CDR3 region has the DNA TGCGCCAGCACAGGGCAGGGTACCGAAAATGGCTACACCTTC.